These 3 T cell receptor beta chains came from one sample sequenced in a study of T cell repertoires in cytomegalovirus infection. TCRdb called the reads again in MiXCR, with one record for every CDR3 protein. The repertoire holds around 280,000 distinct CDR3 sequences, with roughly a tenth as singletons. Sequencing input: PBMCs. The receptors come from a human donor in good health (CMV status not recorded). Some clones in this sample may be carry-over from other donors' samples.

This clonotype was detected a few times. At one end, the junction sequence differs from germline, possibly due to a read error. The chain uses TRBV14 and TRBJ1-1; D gene uncertain. This CDR3 contains 12 residues. From germline, CDR1 is SGHDN and CDR2 FVKESK. CDR3 nucleotide sequence: TGTGCCAGCAGCCAAGAAGGCGGCAGGCCAACCTTT. Translating it yields CASSQEGGRPTF.

The CDR3 spells CASRDGQATNEKLFF. The DNA for the CDR3 is TGTGCCAGCAGAGACGGACAAGCAACTAATGAAAAACTGTTTTTT. The chain couples TRBV6-5 to TRBJ1-4; tentative D call: TRBD1 (5 bases). Trimming stripped 6 bases from V and 0 bases from J, with 11 bases between. The CDR3 spans 15 residues. Germline CDR1 and CDR2: MNHEY and SVGAGI.

This clonotype was seen ten or more times. The chain links TRBV7-2 to TRBJ1-3; no firm D call. This CDR3 spans 16 amino acids. Trimming shortened V by 2 bases and J by 0 bases, and 11 bases separated the two germline ends. CDR1 and CDR2 from the germline V gene are SGHTA and FQGNSA. CDR3 nucleotides: TGTGCCAGCAGCTTAATTGGGTCGAGCTCTGGAAACACCATATATTTT. This sequence encodes CASSLIGSSSGNTIYF. The variable domain in full, with the rest retrieved from reference TRBV7-2 and TRBJ1-3, is GAGVSQSPSNKVTEKGKDVELRCDPISGHTALYWYRQSLGQGLEFLIYFQGNSAPDKSGLPSDRFSAERTGGSVSTLTIQRTQQEDSAVYLCASSLIGSSSGNTIYFGEGSWLTVV.